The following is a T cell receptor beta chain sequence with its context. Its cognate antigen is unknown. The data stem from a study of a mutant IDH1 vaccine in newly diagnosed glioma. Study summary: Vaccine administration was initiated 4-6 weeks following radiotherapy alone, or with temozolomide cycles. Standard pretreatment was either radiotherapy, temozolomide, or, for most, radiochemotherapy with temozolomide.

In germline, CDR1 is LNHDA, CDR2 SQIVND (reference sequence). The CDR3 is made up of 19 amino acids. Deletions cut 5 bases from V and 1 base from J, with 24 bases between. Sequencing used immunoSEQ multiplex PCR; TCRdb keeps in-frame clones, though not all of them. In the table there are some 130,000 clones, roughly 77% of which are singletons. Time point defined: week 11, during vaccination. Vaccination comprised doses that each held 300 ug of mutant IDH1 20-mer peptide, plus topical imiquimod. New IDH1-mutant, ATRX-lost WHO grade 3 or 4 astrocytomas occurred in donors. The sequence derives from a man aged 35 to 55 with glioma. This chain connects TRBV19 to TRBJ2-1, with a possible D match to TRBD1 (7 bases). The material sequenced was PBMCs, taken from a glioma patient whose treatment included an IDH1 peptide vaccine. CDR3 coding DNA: TGTGCCAGTAGTCCGCTTGGCCCCACCTCAGGGGGGTCCTACAATGAGCAGTTCTTC. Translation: CASSPLGPTSGGSYNEQFF. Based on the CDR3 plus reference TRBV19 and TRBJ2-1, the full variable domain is DGGITQSPKYLFRKEGQNVTLSCEQNLNHDAMYWYRQDPGQGLRLIYYSQIVNDFQKGDIAEGYSVSREKKESFPLTVTSAQKNPTAFYLCASSPLGPTSGGSYNEQFFGPGTRLTVL.